The 16 T cell receptor beta chains below were found in one sample sequenced in a study of T cells after yellow fever vaccination. MiXCR, run by TCRdb on the 5' RACE reads, gives a single entry per CDR3 protein. The sample lists some 300,000 distinct CDR3 sequences; roughly 4% were seen once. The input for sequencing was PBMCs, taken on the day of the yellow fever booster vaccination. Receptors were obtained from a young man who received the YFV17D yellow fever vaccine.

The chain is built from TRBV6-1 and TRBJ1-1, with 7 nucleotides matching TRBD1. Per germline, CDR1 MNHNS and CDR2 SASEGT. This CDR3 is 14 amino acids long. Unmatched junction bases numbered 12, after V lost 6 bases and J lost 8 bases. CDR3 nucleotide sequence: TGTGCCAGCAGGACCGCTCAGGGGGATCGGGAAGCTTTCTTT. Amino acids: CASRTAQGDREAFF.

The sample holds a few counts of this clonotype. V is TRBV12-5 and J is TRBJ1-2, with 7 positions matching TRBD1. The V gene end was trimmed by 1 base and the J gene end by 7 bases; junction bases not matched to a gene: 12. CDR3 length equals 16 residues. Germline CDR1 and CDR2: LGHNT and FRNRAP. CDR3 protein: CASGLATGYQTRGYTF. In DNA, the CDR3 is TGTGCTAGTGGTTTGGCGACAGGGTACCAAACCCGTGGCTACACCTTC.

In DNA, the CDR3 is TGTGCCAGCAGCGAGGGACTAGCGGGGGGTGGTGGAACCCAGTACTTC. It is translated as CASSEGLAGGGGTQYF. This rearrangement joins TRBV7-2 to TRBJ2-5; TRBD2 aligns across 15 bases. This CDR3 is built from 16 residues. The V gene end was trimmed by 5 bases and the J gene end by 8 bases; junction bases not matched to a gene: 9. Germline loops: CDR1 SGHTA, CDR2 FQGNSA. Drawing the rest from reference TRBV7-2 and TRBJ2-5, the complete variable domain is GAGVSQSPSNKVTEKGKDVELRCDPISGHTALYWYRQSLGQGLEFLIYFQGNSAPDKSGLPSDRFSAERTGGSVSTLTIQRTQQEDSAVYLCASSEGLAGGGGTQYFGPGTRLLVL.

A few counts support this clonotype. The chain couples TRBV30 to TRBJ2-3, with TRBD2 identical over 7 bases. Germline CDR1 reads GTSNPN; CDR2 reads SVGIG (reference sequence). With V trimmed by 2 bases and J by 1 base, 9 bases remained unmatched. The CDR3 contains 16 residues. CDR3 sequence reads: CAWSPRVAGRTDTQYF. CDR3 bases: TGTGCCTGGAGTCCCCGGGTAGCGGGCCGCACAGATACGCAGTATTTT.

This clonotype occurred a few times. The chain uses TRBV6-5 and TRBJ2-2; D may match TRBD1 or TRBD2 (6 bases each). V was pared by 0 bases and J by 4 bases, with 9 bases between. The CDR3 covers 15 residues. Germline lookup yields CDR1 MNHEY and CDR2 SVGAGI. The CDR3: CASSYSRGATGELFF. The CDR3 DNA is TGTGCCAGCAGTTACTCGAGGGGGGCCACCGGGGAGCTGTTTTTT.

The rearrangement links TRBV7-9 to TRBJ2-1; tentative D call: TRBD2 (5 bases). Per the germline V gene, CDR1 is SEHNR and CDR2 is FQNEAQ (reference sequence). Trimming stripped 5 bases from V and 7 bases from J, with 21 bases between. CDR3 length: 16 amino acids. The CDR3 loop is CASSPILARVRNEQFF. The CDR3 coding sequence is TGTGCCAGCAGCCCAATCCTCGCGAGGGTTCGAAATGAGCAGTTCTTC.

This clonotype appeared a few times. V and J are TRBV10-3 and TRBJ1-2, with D tentatively TRBD1 (5 bases). Germline V gives CDR1 ENHRY, CDR2 SYGVKD. The CDR3 is 14 residues long. Trimming took 2 bases from V and 4 from J, leaving 11 bases between them. CDR3 in amino acids: CAISEAGGGYGYTF. CDR3 coding DNA: TGTGCCATCAGTGAGGCCGGGGGAGGCTATGGCTACACCTTC.

This clonotype was seen repeatedly, ten times or more. The gene calls are TRBV9 and TRBJ2-3; the match to TRBD2 covers 10 bases. In germline, CDR1 is SGDLS, CDR2 YYNGEE. V was pared by 1 base and J by 5 bases, with 10 bases of the junction left unmatched. The CDR3 runs to 17 residues. The CDR3 coding sequence is TGTGCCAGCAGCGTAAGCATCAGCGGGGGGGCCGAAGATACGCAGTATTTT. Protein product: CASSVSISGGAEDTQYF.

This sequence joins TRBV7-2 and TRBJ1-5; D is unresolved. This CDR3 region has 15 residues. The germline V and J ends were trimmed by 2 bases and 0 bases, with 8 bases remaining between them. Germline assignment: CDR1 SGHTA and CDR2 FQGNSA. The CDR3 bases are TGTGCCAGCAGCTTATTGTTCAGTAGCAATCAGCCCCAGCATTTT. It encodes CASSLLFSSNQPQHF.

This clonotype was counted only a few times. The rearrangement uses TRBV5-1 and TRBJ1-2; D uncertain. Trimming pared 4 bases from V and 2 bases from J, leaving 6 bases between. Germline CDR1 reads SGHRS; CDR2 reads YFSETQ. This CDR3 comprises 12 residues. The CDR3 DNA sequence: TGCGCCAGCAGCGACACCAACTATGGCTACACCTTC. Protein sequence: CASSDTNYGYTF.

This sequence joins TRBV6-5 and TRBJ1-2; D remains ambiguous. Germline CDR1 reads MNHEY; CDR2 reads SVGAGI. Between the trimmed V and J ends, which lost 0 bases and 3 bases, there was a span of 8 bases. This CDR3 region has 14 residues. This CDR3 is CASSYSSEDYGYTF. In DNA form, the CDR3 reads TGTGCCAGCAGTTACTCTTCCGAAGACTATGGCTACACCTTC.

The table lists this clonotype with many counts. This chain connects TRBV10-2 to TRBJ2-1; D is unclear. The V end lost 4 bases, the J end lost 4 bases, and 5 bases lay between the germline ends. This CDR3 has 12 residues. Germline V CDR1 and CDR2: WSHSY, SAAADI. The CDR3, as DNA: TGCGCCAGCAGTGCCTCTTACAATGAGCAGTTCTTC. Translated, it gives CASSASYNEQFF.

This clonotype occurred a few times. The chain couples TRBV4-3 to TRBJ2-4; tentative D call: TRBD2 (6 bases). The germline V and J ends were trimmed by 0 bases and 1 base, with 10 bases remaining between them. There are 16 residues in the CDR3. Germline V CDR1 and CDR2: LGHNA, YSLEER. The CDR3 DNA reads as TGCGCCAGCAGCCAAGATGGAGGGACGGCCAAAAACATTCAGTACTTC. Amino acid sequence: CASSQDGGTAKNIQYF.

The chain employs TRBV9 and TRBJ1-1; D gene unclear. CDR1 is SGDLS, CDR2 YYNGEE, per germline. V lost 2 bases to trimming and J lost 4 bases, with 9 bases between them. This CDR3 region has 13 residues. CDR3 in DNA: TGTGCCAGCAGCGTCGGGTGTGGCACTGAAGCTTTCTTT. Protein: CASSVGCGTEAFF.

The chain employs TRBV13 and TRBJ2-5; 7 bases line up with TRBD2. Losses at the gene ends were 4 bases for V and 1 base for J; bases not matched to a gene: 6. From germline, CDR1 is PRHDT and CDR2 FYEKMQ (reference sequence). The CDR3 is made up of 15 amino acids. CDR3 residues: CASSSYSGGQETQYF. For the CDR3, the DNA is TGTGCCAGCAGCTCCTACTCGGGGGGCCAAGAGACCCAGTACTTC.

The CDR3 region is CASSLTAGAPGANVLTF. As DNA, the CDR3 is TGTGCCAGCAGTTTGACTGCGGGGGCGCCCGGGGCCAACGTCCTGACTTTC. This chain uses TRBV12-3 or TRBV12-4 with TRBJ2-6; possible D gene TRBD2, 7 bases. The CDR3 is 17 residues long. V lost 3 bases to trimming and J lost 4 bases, with 16 bases between them.